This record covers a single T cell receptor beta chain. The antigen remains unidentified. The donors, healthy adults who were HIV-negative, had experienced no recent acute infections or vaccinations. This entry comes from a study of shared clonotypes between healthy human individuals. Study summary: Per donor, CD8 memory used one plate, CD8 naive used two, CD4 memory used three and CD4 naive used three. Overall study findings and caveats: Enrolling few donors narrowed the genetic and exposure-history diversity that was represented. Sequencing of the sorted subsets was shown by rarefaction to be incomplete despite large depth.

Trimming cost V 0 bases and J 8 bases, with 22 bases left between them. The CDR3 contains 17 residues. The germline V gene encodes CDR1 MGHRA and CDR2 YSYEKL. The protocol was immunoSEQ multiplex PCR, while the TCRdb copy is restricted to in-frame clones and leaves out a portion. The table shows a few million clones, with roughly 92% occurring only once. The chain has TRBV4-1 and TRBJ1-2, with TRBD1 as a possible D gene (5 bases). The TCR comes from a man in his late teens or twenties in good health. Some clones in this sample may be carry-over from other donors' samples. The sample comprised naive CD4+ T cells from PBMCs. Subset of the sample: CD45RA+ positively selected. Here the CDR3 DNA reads TGCGCCAGCAGCCAAGATAGCCGGCGGGGCTATTTTCTAGGCTACACCTTC. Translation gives CASSQDSRRGYFLGYTF.